This note documents a single TCR beta chain sequence. The sample belongs to a study of T cell changes during pregnancy in multiple sclerosis. Sequencing was performed with immunoSEQ multiplex PCR; in TCRdb, only in-frame clones are kept and a portion is missing. The table records about 79,000 clones, roughly 93% of them present only once. This sample comprised peripheral blood, obtained in the second trimester of pregnancy. The receptor's source is a female donor in good health, enrolled as a control in a pregnancy study.

The DNA for the CDR3 is TGTGCCACCCAAACCGGGACAGGAAACACCATATATTTT. Its protein product is CATQTGTGNTIYF. The rearrangement joins TRBV15 to TRBJ1-3; possibly TRBD1 for D (6 bases). Germline V CDR1 and CDR2: LNHNV, YYDKDF (reference sequence). V lost 8 bases to trimming and J lost 4 bases, with 12 bases between them. The length of the CDR3 is 13 residues.